This entry lists 32 T cell receptor beta chains sequenced from one sample in a study of graft-versus-host responses after intestinal transplantation. Repertoires were generated with immunoSEQ multiplex PCR, while TCRdb's copy carries only in-frame clones and drops some. The sample holds 25,000 or so clones, about 80% seen once. These TCRs are of unknown antigen specificity. Material: unstimulated CD4+ T cells sorted from spleen or lymph node cells, obtained before intestinal transplant. These receptors were obtained from a human donor who received an intestinal transplant.

DNA for the CDR3: TGCAGCGGGAGGCTCGGGACAGTGAACACTGAAGCTTTCTTT. This gives the protein CSGRLGTVNTEAFF. The chain has TRBV29-1 and TRBJ1-1; 7 nucleotides agree with TRBD1. J gave up 0 bases and V 7 bases, and 8 bases lay outside the gene matches. CDR3 size: 14 residues. Germline CDR1 reads SQVTM; CDR2 reads ANQGSEA.

This clone has only a few counts. This sequence joins TRBV7-6 and TRBJ2-1; D possibly corresponds to TRBD1 (5 bases). V was pared by 1 base and J by 9 bases, with 13 bases between. In germline, CDR1 is SGHVS, CDR2 FNYEAQ. This CDR3 has 14 amino acids. The CDR3 DNA reads TGTGCCAGCAGCTTAGTCAGGGCTTATAGTGAGCAGTTCTTC. It encodes CASSLVRAYSEQFF.

V usage is TRBV19 and J usage is TRBJ1-5, with 9 positions matching TRBD1. Germline V gives CDR1 LNHDA, CDR2 SQIVND (reference sequence). The CDR3 loop spans 15 amino acids. Trimming at V came to 4 bases and at J to 3 bases, leaving 4 bases not matched to a gene. CDR3 sequence: CASSTGTGSNQPQHF. Here the CDR3 DNA reads TGTGCCAGTAGTACCGGGACAGGGTCCAATCAGCCCCAGCATTTT.

J is TRBJ2-1 and V is TRBV10-2; the match to TRBD2 covers 13 bases. The CDR3 contains 16 residues. From germline, CDR1 is WSHSY and CDR2 SAAADI. The ends lost 5 bases at V and 1 base at J; junction bases unmatched: 2. As DNA, the CDR3 is TGCGCCAGCAGTAGGACTAGCGGGGGATCCTACAATGAGCAGTTCTTC. Residues: CASSRTSGGSYNEQFF.

This sequence joins TRBV9 and TRBJ2-1; 8 bases align to TRBD1. This CDR3 region has 14 residues. Germline lookup yields CDR1 SGDLS and CDR2 YYNGEE. Losses at the gene ends were 0 bases for V and 9 bases for J; bases not matched to a gene: 5. The CDR3 region has the DNA TGTGCCAGCAGCGTAGTTCCGGACAGGGTTGAGCAGTTCTTC. Amino acids: CASSVVPDRVEQFF.

This sequence joins TRBV29-1 and TRBJ2-3, with no clear D. Looked up from germline, CDR1 is SQVTM and CDR2 is ANQGSEA. The CDR3 sequence is 11 residues long. The ends were cut back, 2 bases at V and 13 bases at J, with 13 bases in the middle. CDR3 in DNA: TGCAGCGTTGAAACTGGTAGTAAGGAGTATTTT. Translation: CSVETGSKEYF.

This clone was observed a handful of times. The chain links TRBV5-4 to TRBJ2-1, with D possibly being TRBD2 (5 bases). Per germline, CDR1 SGHNT and CDR2 YYREEE (reference sequence). CDR3 length equals 13 residues. The V end lost 7 bases, the J end lost 6 bases, and 14 bases lay between the germline ends. CDR3 coding DNA: TGTGCCAGCTCACCGGGGATCGTCAATGAGCAGTTCTTC. Amino acid sequence: CASSPGIVNEQFF.

V is TRBV5-4 and J is TRBJ1-3; no reliable D call. Germline V gives CDR1 SGHNT, CDR2 YYREEE (reference sequence). There are 13 residues in the CDR3. The V end was cut by 4 bases, the J end by 4 bases, with 9 bases between. The CDR3 DNA reads TGTGCCAGCAGCCGAAACAGCGGAAACACCATATATTTT. Protein product: CASSRNSGNTIYF.

This sequence joins TRBV5-1 and TRBJ2-3, with a tentative D call TRBD1 (5 bases). This CDR3 comprises 14 residues. In germline, CDR1 is SGHRS, CDR2 YFSETQ. V dropped 4 bases and J dropped 4 bases, with 13 bases sitting between them. The CDR3 region is CASSTDGQSDTQYF. CDR3 bases: TGCGCCAGCAGCACCGACGGACAATCAGATACGCAGTATTTT.

The rearrangement uses TRBV7-9 and TRBJ2-7; 7 bases match TRBD2. CDR3 length: 14 amino acids. V was clipped by 0 bases and J by 2 bases; unmatched bases: 1. Germline V CDR1 and CDR2: SEHNR, FQNEAQ (reference sequence). The CDR3 DNA follows: TGTGCCAGCAGCTTAGCTGGGGGGGCCTACGAGCAGTACTTC. Encoded protein: CASSLAGGAYEQYF.

The chain is built from TRBV7-9 and TRBJ2-2, with 11 bases aligning to TRBD2. The CDR3 is 18 amino acids. Germline-derived CDR1 and CDR2 are SEHNR and FQNEAQ (reference sequence). V was pared by 1 base and J by 0 bases, with 4 bases of the junction left unmatched. The CDR3 DNA sequence: TGTGCCAGCAGCTTAGGACGACTAGCGGGGTCGAACACCGGGGAGCTGTTTTTT. Amino acid sequence: CASSLGRLAGSNTGELFF.

A single count supports this clone. The chain joins TRBV27 to TRBJ2-3; TRBD2 agrees at 7 bases. The junction had 16 bases not matched to a gene; V was cut back by 7 bases and J by 3 bases. The CDR3 extends over 17 amino acids. The germline CDR1 and CDR2 sequences are MNHEY and SMNVEV (reference sequence). The CDR3 here is CASTSLSGAGVTDTQYF. CDR3 sequence (DNA): TGTGCCAGCACCTCCTTGAGTGGGGCGGGGGTTACAGATACGCAGTATTTT.

A note on this clone: This same CDR3 is encoded by further DNA sequences in the sample. This chain uses TRBV5-1 with TRBJ2-1; D is uncertain. Germline V gives CDR1 SGHRS, CDR2 YFSETQ. Trimming removed 4 bases from V and 4 bases from J, with 3 bases in between. The CDR3 spans 11 residues. CDR3 protein: CASSLYNEQFF. The CDR3 DNA reads TGCGCCAGCAGCCTTTACAATGAGCAGTTCTTC.

This chain's CDR3 is CASSPALAIVQETQYF. DNA of the CDR3: TGTGCCAGCAGCCCCGCTCTAGCGATCGTTCAAGAGACCCAGTACTTC. The rearrangement joins TRBV14 to TRBJ2-5; tentative D call: TRBD2 (6 bases). The ends were cut back, 4 bases at V and 2 bases at J, with 17 bases in the middle. Germline values: CDR1 SGHDN, CDR2 FVKESK. There are 16 residues in the CDR3.

J is TRBJ2-2 and V is TRBV4-1; D uncertain. V was pared by 0 bases and J by 6 bases, with 17 bases between. The CDR3 totals 17 residues. Germline V CDR1 and CDR2: MGHRA, YSYEKL. CDR3 in amino acids: CASSQDPAGLYPGELFF. CDR3 sequence (DNA): TGCGCCAGCAGCCAAGATCCGGCCGGGTTATATCCCGGGGAGCTGTTTTTT.

The chain links TRBV4-2 to TRBJ1-2, with a possible D match to TRBD1 (5 bases). Germline values: CDR1 LGHNA, CDR2 YNFKEQ. V dropped 0 bases and J dropped 5 bases, with 7 bases sitting between them. The CDR3 has 13 residues. As DNA, the CDR3 is TGTGCCAGCAGCCAAGATGACAGATATGGCTACACCTTC. Encoded protein: CASSQDDRYGYTF.

The chain uses TRBV19 and TRBJ2-3, with 10 nucleotides matching TRBD2. CDR3 length: 16 residues. The V and J ends lost 4 bases and 4 bases, in that order; junction bases with no gene match: 8. The germline V gene has CDR1 LNHDA and CDR2 SQIVND (reference sequence). The CDR3 sequence is CASSTRAGGRSDTQYF. The CDR3 bases are TGTGCCAGTAGTACGAGAGCGGGAGGGAGATCAGATACGCAGTATTTT. Combining the CDR3 with reference TRBV19 and TRBJ2-3 gives the whole variable domain DGGITQSPKYLFRKEGQNVTLSCEQNLNHDAMYWYRQDPGQGLRLIYYSQIVNDFQKGDIAEGYSVSREKKESFPLTVTSAQKNPTAFYLCASSTRAGGRSDTQYFGPGTRLTVL.

The rearrangement uses TRBV12-5 and TRBJ2-5; D tentatively reads TRBD1 or TRBD2 (5 bases each). The CDR3 has 17 amino acids. Trimming pared 0 bases from V and 2 bases from J, leaving 16 bases between. Germline V CDR1 and CDR2: LGHNT, FRNRAP. CDR3 nucleotide sequence: TGTGCTAGTGGTTTGGTAAAAGGCCCCGAGGGGCAAGAGACCCAGTACTTC. Amino acids: CASGLVKGPEGQETQYF.

This rearrangement joins TRBV10-2 to TRBJ1-1, with D maybe TRBD1 (5 bases). The CDR3 is made up of 12 amino acids. V lost 7 bases and J lost 8, with 14 bases in between. Germline CDR1 is WSHSY and CDR2 is SAAADI. The CDR3 reads CASTIGTAEAFF. DNA of the CDR3: TGCGCCAGCACAATAGGGACCGCGGAAGCTTTCTTT.

The V call is TRBV6-1, the J call TRBJ1-4, with 9 bases that match TRBD1. The CDR3 sequence is 17 residues long. Unmatched junction bases numbered 7, after V lost 3 bases and J lost 2 bases. Germline V gives CDR1 MNHNS, CDR2 SASEGT. CDR3 coding DNA: TGTGCCAGCAGTGACCGGGACAGGGCGGCGACTAATGAAAAACTGTTTTTT. This translates into CASSDRDRAATNEKLFF.

This clone has more than one count but fewer than ten. The chain carries TRBV6-1 and TRBJ2-5, with 12 bases lining up with TRBD2. Trimming removed 4 bases from V and 4 bases from J; junction bases left unmatched: 7. CDR1 MNHNS and CDR2 SASEGT come from the germline V gene. The CDR3 is 16 amino acids. The CDR3 loop is CASSALAGGLVETQYF. DNA of the CDR3: TGTGCCAGCAGTGCACTAGCGGGGGGTTTAGTAGAGACCCAGTACTTC.

The chain joins TRBV5-1 to TRBJ2-1; D gene uncertain. The V gene's germline CDR1 is SGHRS and CDR2 YFSETQ. This CDR3 region has 17 residues. V lost 0 bases, J lost 5 bases, and 18 bases lay in between. The CDR3 loop is CASSLAGYVIEHNEQFF. Written as DNA, the CDR3 is TGCGCCAGCAGCTTGGCCGGGTACGTTATCGAACACAATGAGCAGTTCTTC.

This sequence joins TRBV19 and TRBJ2-5; D is unresolved. CDR3 size: 13 residues. The ends were cut back, 0 bases at V and 6 bases at J, with 8 bases in the middle. In germline, CDR1 is LNHDA, CDR2 SQIVND (reference sequence). CDR3 nucleotide sequence: TGTGCCAGTAGTATAGATCGGAGACAGACCCAGTACTTC. Protein product: CASSIDRRQTQYF.

V and J are TRBV7-2 and TRBJ2-3; D gene ambiguous. Germline-derived CDR1 and CDR2 are SGHTA and FQGNSA. The CDR3 loop spans 13 amino acids. V was pared by 2 bases and J by 6 bases, with 9 bases between. The CDR3 reads CASSLPQADTQYF. The CDR3 nucleotides read TGTGCCAGCAGCTTACCCCAGGCGGATACGCAGTATTTT. Filled out from reference TRBV7-2 and TRBJ2-3, the complete variable domain reads GAGVSQSPSNKVTEKGKDVELRCDPISGHTALYWYRQSLGQGLEFLIYFQGNSAPDKSGLPSDRFSAERTGGSVSTLTIQRTQQEDSAVYLCASSLPQADTQYFGPGTRLTVL.

The chain uses TRBV7-3 and TRBJ1-1; 8 bases map to TRBD1. V dropped 3 bases and J dropped 3; count of bases not matched to a gene: 0. Germline CDR1 SGHTA, CDR2 FQGTGA. The CDR3 spans 13 residues. CDR3 protein: CASSLDRDTEAFF. DNA for the CDR3: TGTGCCAGCAGCTTGGACAGGGACACTGAAGCTTTCTTT.

This clone was observed a handful of times. The chain carries TRBV10-2 and TRBJ1-3; the match to TRBD1 covers 7 bases. The junction had 3 bases not matched to a gene; V was cut back by 7 bases and J by 0 bases. This CDR3 is built from 14 residues. Germline lookup yields CDR1 WSHSY and CDR2 SAAADI. This CDR3 is CASTGTDSGNTIYF. The CDR3 DNA sequence: TGCGCCAGCACCGGGACAGACTCTGGAAACACCATATATTTT.

This sequence joins TRBV11-2 and TRBJ2-7; 8 nucleotides agree with TRBD1. The germline V gene encodes CDR1 SGHAT and CDR2 FQNNGV. This CDR3 has 13 residues. V was clipped by 4 bases and J by 3 bases; unmatched bases: 2. This CDR3 is CASSYGQGYEQYF. The CDR3 DNA sequence: TGTGCCAGCAGCTATGGACAGGGCTACGAGCAGTACTTC.

V gene TRBV30 combines with J gene TRBJ2-7, with 7 nucleotides matching TRBD2. The V gene's germline CDR1 is GTSNPN and CDR2 SVGIG (reference sequence). V dropped 5 bases and J dropped 3; count of bases not matched to a gene: 7. The CDR3 length is 13 residues. The CDR3 sequence: CAWSGDYYYEQYF. In DNA form, the CDR3 reads TGTGCCTGGTCGGGGGACTACTACTACGAGCAGTACTTC. Drawing the rest from reference TRBV30 and TRBJ2-7, the complete variable domain is SQTIHQWPATLVQPVGSPLSLECTVEGTSNPNLYWYRQAAGRGLQLLFYSVGIGQISSEVPQNLSASRPQDRQFILSSKKLLLSDSGFYLCAWSGDYYYEQYFGPGTRLTVT.

This chain links TRBV28 with TRBJ2-1; TRBD2 matches at 9 bases. CDR3 size: 16 residues. Trimming cost V 7 bases and J 7 bases; bases outside gene matches: 14. Germline V gives CDR1 MDHEN, CDR2 SYDVKM. The CDR3 DNA is TGTGCCAGCAACTCGGAGTGGACTAGCGAAGGGAATGAGCAGTTCTTC. Protein sequence: CASNSEWTSEGNEQFF.

Turning to this clone: This may come from a read error, since a much larger clone is one base off. V and J are TRBV5-4 and TRBJ1-2; 11 bases are a match to TRBD1. Trimming at V came to 2 bases and at J to 4 bases, leaving 1 base not matched to a gene. Per germline, CDR1 SGHNT and CDR2 YYREEE (reference sequence). CDR3 length: 14 residues. DNA of the CDR3: TGTGCCAGCAGCTTTGGGACAGGGGGCTATGGCTACACCTTC. Translating it yields CASSFGTGGYGYTF. Drawing the rest from reference TRBV5-4 and TRBJ1-2, the complete variable domain is ETGVTQSPTHLIKTRGQQVTLRCSSQSGHNTVSWYQQALGQGPQFIFQYYREEENGRGNFPPRFSGLQFPNYSSELNVNALELDDSALYLCASSFGTGGYGYTFGSGTRLTVV.

CDR3 sequence: CASRGDSANTGELFF. The CDR3 coding sequence is TGTGCCAGCAGGGGGGACAGCGCGAACACCGGGGAGCTGTTTTTT. The J gene is TRBJ2-2, the V gene TRBV6-1; 7 positions match TRBD1. The CDR3 sequence is 15 residues long. V dropped 6 bases and J dropped 0; count of bases not matched to a gene: 4. Per the germline V gene, CDR1 is MNHNS and CDR2 is SASEGT.

The chain combines TRBV2 with TRBJ1-1; no definite D call. The germline CDR1 and CDR2 sequences are SNHLY and FYNNEI. This CDR3 comprises 13 residues. Trimming removed 4 bases from V and 7 bases from J, with 13 bases in between. The CDR3 region has the DNA TGTGCCAGCAGTGCCCCCGGGAGGAGTGAAGCTTTCTTT. This translates into CASSAPGRSEAFF.